This T cell receptor (beta chain) was sequenced during a study of T cell repertoires in cytomegalovirus infection. About the research overall: Public signatures in TCR beta pointed to CMV infection and matching HLA type.

In its sample, this clonotype was seen a few times. TCRdb itself ran the reads through MiXCR, one entry per CDR3 protein. The table has about 360,000 distinct CDR3 sequences, about a sixth seen once. CDR1 and CDR2 (germline): LGHNA, YNFKEQ. V lost 4 bases, J lost 1 base, and 7 bases lay in between. The length of the CDR3 is 14 residues. The source of this sequence is a human donor in good health (CMV status not recorded). Some clones in this sample may be carry-over from other donors' samples. Input material: PBMCs. The V gene is TRBV4-2, the J gene TRBJ1-4; possibly TRBD1 for D (6 bases). CDR3: CASSPDRTNEKLFF. CDR3 coding DNA: TGTGCCAGCAGCCCGGACAGAACTAATGAAAAACTGTTTTTT.